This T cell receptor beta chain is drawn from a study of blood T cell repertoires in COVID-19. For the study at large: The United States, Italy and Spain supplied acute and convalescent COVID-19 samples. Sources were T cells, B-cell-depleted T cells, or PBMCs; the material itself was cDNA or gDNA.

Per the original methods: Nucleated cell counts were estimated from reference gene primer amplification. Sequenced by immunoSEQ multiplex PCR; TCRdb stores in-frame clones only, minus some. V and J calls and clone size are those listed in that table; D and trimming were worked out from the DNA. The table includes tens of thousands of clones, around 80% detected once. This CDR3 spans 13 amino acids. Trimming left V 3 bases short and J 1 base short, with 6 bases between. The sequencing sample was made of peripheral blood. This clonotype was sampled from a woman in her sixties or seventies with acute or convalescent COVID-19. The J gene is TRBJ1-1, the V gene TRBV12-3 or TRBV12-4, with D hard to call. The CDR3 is CASSFYKNTEAFF. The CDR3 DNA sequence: TGTGCCAGCAGTTTTTACAAGAACACTGAAGCTTTCTTT.